This TCR beta chain was obtained from a study of blood T cell repertoires in COVID-19. Study as a whole: The analysed material was cDNA or gDNA that came from T cells, B-cell-depleted T cells, or PBMCs.

TCRdb keeps only in-frame clones here, not all; method: immunoSEQ multiplex PCR. This repertoire shows around 140,000 clones, roughly 86% found once; its top ten account for around 10%. Trimming cost V 4 bases and J 2 bases; bases outside gene matches: 8. The CDR3 extends over 16 amino acids. Germline V gene lookup returns CDR1 LNHDA and CDR2 SQIVND (reference sequence). J is TRBJ1-5 and V is TRBV19, with TRBD1 matching over 7 bases. The receptor was isolated from a woman in her 70s with COVID-19, enrolled during active disease. The sequenced material came from peripheral blood. The CDR3 region is CASSRGTDKGNQPQHF. CDR3 nucleotide sequence: TGTGCCAGTAGTAGGGGGACAGATAAAGGCAATCAGCCCCAGCATTTT.